This T cell receptor (beta chain) was found in a study of blood T cell repertoires in COVID-19. In germline, CDR1 is KGHSH, CDR2 LQKENI. This CDR3 has 17 residues. Between the trimmed V and J ends, which lost 0 bases and 0 bases, there was a span of 11 bases. Sequenced by immunoSEQ multiplex PCR; TCRdb stores in-frame clones only, minus some. This sample yields about 120,000 clones, of which around 91% are seen a single time; around 4.1% belongs to the top ten. Sequences were obtained from peripheral blood. The source of this sequence is a woman between 55 and 75 years old with COVID-19, enrolled during active disease. The chain employs TRBV18 and TRBJ2-2; D is unresolved. CDR3 region: CASSPPWSVANTGELFF. In nucleotides, the CDR3 is TGTGCCAGCTCACCACCGTGGTCGGTTGCGAACACCGGGGAGCTGTTTTTT.